Below, one TCR beta chain is given with its context. The antigen it recognizes is unknown. No base-level quality is on record; no much larger clone is a single base apart. The source of the sample is a study of blood T cell repertoires in COVID-19 (dated by TCRdb to 2020 to 2021). In the study overall: The collaborator samples originated in the United States, Italy and Spain and spanned the acute and convalescent phases of COVID-19. The prospective study material was composed of cDNA or gDNA derived from T cells, B-cell-depleted T cells, or PBMCs. Deeply sampled blood TCRbeta repertoires from subjects exposed to, actively infected with, or recovered from COVID-19 were included in the dataset. A freely available public database, intended as a resource for researchers studying the immune response to SARS-CoV-2, is where the repertoires were released. The samples were drawn from the first 160 participants of the ongoing ImmuneRACE study and from 1,254 subjects provided by 6 global collaborators. Nearly every sample came with metadata listing a de-identified subject ID, COVID-19 status, age in years and sex. HLA class I and class II types, where available, came from metadata supplied by the sample provider rather than from assay-based typing. Paper-wide results and their limitations: The amount of clinical and demographic metadata varied by source and participant and was provided uncurated.

TCRbeta CDR3 regions were amplified from genomic DNA by means of the immunoSEQ Assay, a bias-controlled multiplex PCR. As for the original processing: Nucleated cell counts per sample were estimated from amplification of reference gene primers within the assay. To quantify the absolute abundance of each unique TCRbeta CDR3 rearrangement, sequence reads were collapsed and filtered. For each sample, productive Simpson clonality was calculated by taking the square root of Simpson's diversity index across productive rearrangements. TCRdb obtained this table from immuneACCESS and retained in-frame rearrangements with V and J assigned. These tables miss some clones; where compared with another copy, unresolved V genes account for less than half of the shortfall, and the remainder is unexplained. From that table come the V and J calls and clone size; the DNA was used to work out D and trimming. Recorded for this sample are roughly 160,000 clones; around 90% of them occurred a single time. The biggest ten clones account for about 2% of the sample.

Collaborating institutions collected whole blood in K2EDTA tubes following their own protocols. Collaborator samples were shipped for TCRbeta analysis as frozen whole blood, isolated PBMCs, or DNA extracted from either sample type. Sequencing was carried out using peripheral blood. The sequence came from a man aged 18 to 30 with acute or convalescent COVID-19.

The CDR3 here reads CASRTRDGLRTRTDTQYF. The DNA sequence is given as TGCGCCAGCAGGACCCGGGACGGACTACGAACCCGCACAGATACGCAGTATTTT. The rearrangement joined TRBV4-1 to TRBJ2-3, and the D gene may be TRBD2, 6 bases matching. Including the terminal cysteine and phenylalanine, the CDR3 comprises 18 residues. CDR3 DNA is the only sequence kept; it has 54 bases, read in frame from the first base. The germline V gene specifies MGHRA as CDR1 and YSYEKL as CDR2. The germline ends are 23 bases apart after V is trimmed by 6 bases and J by 1 base.